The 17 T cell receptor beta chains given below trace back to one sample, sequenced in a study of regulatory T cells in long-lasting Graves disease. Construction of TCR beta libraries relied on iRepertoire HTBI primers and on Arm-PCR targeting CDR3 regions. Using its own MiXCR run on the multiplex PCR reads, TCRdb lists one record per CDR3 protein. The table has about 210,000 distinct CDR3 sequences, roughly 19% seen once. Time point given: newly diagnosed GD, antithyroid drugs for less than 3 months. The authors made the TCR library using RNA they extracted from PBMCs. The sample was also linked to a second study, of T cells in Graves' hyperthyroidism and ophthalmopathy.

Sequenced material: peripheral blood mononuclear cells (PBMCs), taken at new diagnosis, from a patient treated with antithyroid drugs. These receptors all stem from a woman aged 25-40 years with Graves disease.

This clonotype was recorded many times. The CDR3 DNA sequence: TGTGCCACCAGCGCAAACGGAGGGCTGGGTGAAAAACTGTTTTTT. It specifies CATSANGGLGEKLFF. The chain carries TRBV15 and TRBJ1-4; no clear D. The CDR3 runs to 15 residues. The germline V and J ends were trimmed by 5 bases and 7 bases, with 17 bases remaining between them. Germline V lookup: CDR1 LNHNV, CDR2 YYDKDF (reference sequence).

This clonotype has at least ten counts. The chain's CDR3 is CASSLLAAYEQYF. The CDR3 DNA reads TGTGCCAGCAGTTTATTAGCGGCCTACGAGCAGTACTTC. The chain couples TRBV28 to TRBJ2-7, with a tentative D call TRBD2 (6 bases). With 1 base removed from V and 2 bases from J, the gap between germline ends came to 6 bases. The CDR3 runs to 13 residues. Germline V gene data show CDR1 as MDHEN and CDR2 as SYDVKM.

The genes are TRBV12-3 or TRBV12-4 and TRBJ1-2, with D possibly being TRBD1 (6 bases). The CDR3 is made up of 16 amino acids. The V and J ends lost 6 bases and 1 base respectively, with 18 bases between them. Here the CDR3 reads CASSPGGGGGNYGYTF. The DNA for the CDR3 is TGTGCCAGCAGCCCCGGGGGAGGGGGGGGTAACTATGGCTACACCTTC.

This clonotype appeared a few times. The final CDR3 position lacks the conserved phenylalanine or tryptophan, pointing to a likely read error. CDR3 in DNA: TGTGCCAGCAGTATTAACTATGGCTACACCTCC. It yields the protein CASSINYGYTS. The rearrangement joins TRBV28 to TRBJ1-2; unclear D gene. V was pared by 5 bases and J by 1 base, with 2 bases between. This CDR3 is 11 amino acids long. Germline loops: CDR1 MDHEN, CDR2 SYDVKM.

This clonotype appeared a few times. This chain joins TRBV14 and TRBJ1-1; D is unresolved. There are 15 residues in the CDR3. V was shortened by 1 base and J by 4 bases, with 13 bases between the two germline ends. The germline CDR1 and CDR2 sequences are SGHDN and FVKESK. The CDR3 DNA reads TGTGCCAGCAGCCAAGTACAAATTTGGGGCACTGAAGCTTTCTTT. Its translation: CASSQVQIWGTEAFF.

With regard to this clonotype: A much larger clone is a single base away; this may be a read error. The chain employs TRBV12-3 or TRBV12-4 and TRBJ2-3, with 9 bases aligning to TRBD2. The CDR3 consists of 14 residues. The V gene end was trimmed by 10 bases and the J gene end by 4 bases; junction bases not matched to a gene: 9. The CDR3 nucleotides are TGTGCCACCAGACGTAGCGGGGGCGCAGATACGCAGTATTTT. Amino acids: CATRRSGGADTQYF.

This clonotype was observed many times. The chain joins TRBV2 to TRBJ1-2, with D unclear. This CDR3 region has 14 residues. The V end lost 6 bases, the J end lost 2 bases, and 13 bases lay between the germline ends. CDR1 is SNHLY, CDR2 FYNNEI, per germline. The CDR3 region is CASRGKAINYGYTF. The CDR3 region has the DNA TGTGCCAGCAGGGGGAAGGCAATAAACTATGGCTACACCTTC.

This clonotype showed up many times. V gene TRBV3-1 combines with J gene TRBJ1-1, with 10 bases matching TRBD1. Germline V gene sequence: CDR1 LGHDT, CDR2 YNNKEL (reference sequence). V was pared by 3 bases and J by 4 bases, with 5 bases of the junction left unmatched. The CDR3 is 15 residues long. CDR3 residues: CASSQGRTGGTEAFF. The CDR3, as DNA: TGTGCCAGCAGCCAGGGGCGGACAGGGGGCACTGAAGCTTTCTTT.

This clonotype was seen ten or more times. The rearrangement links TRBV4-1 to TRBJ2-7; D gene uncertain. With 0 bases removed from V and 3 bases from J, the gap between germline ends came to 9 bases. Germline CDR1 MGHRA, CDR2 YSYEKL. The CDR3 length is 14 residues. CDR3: CASSQEGWGYEQYF. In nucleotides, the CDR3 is TGCGCCAGCAGCCAAGAGGGGTGGGGCTACGAGCAGTACTTC.

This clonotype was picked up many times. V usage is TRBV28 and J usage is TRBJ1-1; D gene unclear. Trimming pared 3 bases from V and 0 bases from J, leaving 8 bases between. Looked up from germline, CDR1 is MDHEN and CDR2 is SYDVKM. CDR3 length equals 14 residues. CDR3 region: CASSFLRLNTEAFF. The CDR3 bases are TGTGCCAGCAGTTTTCTTCGGTTGAACACTGAAGCTTTCTTT.

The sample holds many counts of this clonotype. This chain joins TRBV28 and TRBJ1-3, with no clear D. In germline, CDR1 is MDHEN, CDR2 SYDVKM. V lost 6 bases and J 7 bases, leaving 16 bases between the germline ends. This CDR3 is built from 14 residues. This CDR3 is CASSEYGRSNTIYF. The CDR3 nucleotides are TGTGCCAGCAGCGAATACGGGCGGTCGAACACCATATATTTT.

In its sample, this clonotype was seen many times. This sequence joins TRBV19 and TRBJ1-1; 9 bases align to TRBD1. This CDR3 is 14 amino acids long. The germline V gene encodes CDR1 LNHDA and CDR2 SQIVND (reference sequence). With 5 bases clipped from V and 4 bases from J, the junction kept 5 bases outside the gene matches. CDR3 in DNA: TGTGCCAGTAGTGTGGGACAGGGTCGCACTGAAGCTTTCTTT. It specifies CASSVGQGRTEAFF.

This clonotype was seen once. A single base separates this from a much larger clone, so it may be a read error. CDR3: CASSGQGDRGYNEQFF. CDR3 DNA sequence: TGTGCCAGCAGCGGCCAGGGGGACAGGGGCTACAATGAGCAGTTCTTC. The rearrangement links TRBV9 to TRBJ2-1, with 10 bases fitting TRBD1. CDR3 size: 16 residues. J was trimmed by 3 bases and V by 3 bases; bases with no gene match: 6. From germline, CDR1 is SGDLS and CDR2 YYNGEE.

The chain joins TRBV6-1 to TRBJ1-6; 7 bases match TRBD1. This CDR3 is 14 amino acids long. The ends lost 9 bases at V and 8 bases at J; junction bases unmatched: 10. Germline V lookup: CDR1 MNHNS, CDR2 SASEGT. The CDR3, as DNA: TGTGCCAGTTCGACAGGGATGGATGATTCACCCCTCCACTTT. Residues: CASSTGMDDSPLHF.

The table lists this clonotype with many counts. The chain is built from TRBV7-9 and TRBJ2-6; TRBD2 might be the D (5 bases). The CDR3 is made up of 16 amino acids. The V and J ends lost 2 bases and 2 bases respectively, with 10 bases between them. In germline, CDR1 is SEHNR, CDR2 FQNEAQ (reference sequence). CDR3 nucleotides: TGTGCCAGCAGCTTAACTAGTAACGCTGGGGCCAACGTCCTGACTTTC. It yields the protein CASSLTSNAGANVLTF.

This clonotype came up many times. CDR3 protein: CASSGSLVQEDIQYF. The DNA for the CDR3 is TGTGCCAGCAGTGGATCCCTGGTCCAAGAGGACATTCAGTACTTC. This chain uses TRBV2 with TRBJ2-4; D gene unclear. CDR1 and CDR2 (germline): SNHLY, FYNNEI. The CDR3 length is 15 residues. The V end lost 4 bases, the J end lost 8 bases, and 18 bases lay between the germline ends.

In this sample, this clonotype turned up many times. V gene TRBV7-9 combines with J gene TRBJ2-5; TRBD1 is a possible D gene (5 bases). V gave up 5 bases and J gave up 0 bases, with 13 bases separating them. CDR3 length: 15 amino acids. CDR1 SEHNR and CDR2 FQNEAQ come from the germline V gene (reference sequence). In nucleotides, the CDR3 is TGTGCCAGCAGCCCCCCCGGACACCACCAAGAGACCCAGTACTTC. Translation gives CASSPPGHHQETQYF.